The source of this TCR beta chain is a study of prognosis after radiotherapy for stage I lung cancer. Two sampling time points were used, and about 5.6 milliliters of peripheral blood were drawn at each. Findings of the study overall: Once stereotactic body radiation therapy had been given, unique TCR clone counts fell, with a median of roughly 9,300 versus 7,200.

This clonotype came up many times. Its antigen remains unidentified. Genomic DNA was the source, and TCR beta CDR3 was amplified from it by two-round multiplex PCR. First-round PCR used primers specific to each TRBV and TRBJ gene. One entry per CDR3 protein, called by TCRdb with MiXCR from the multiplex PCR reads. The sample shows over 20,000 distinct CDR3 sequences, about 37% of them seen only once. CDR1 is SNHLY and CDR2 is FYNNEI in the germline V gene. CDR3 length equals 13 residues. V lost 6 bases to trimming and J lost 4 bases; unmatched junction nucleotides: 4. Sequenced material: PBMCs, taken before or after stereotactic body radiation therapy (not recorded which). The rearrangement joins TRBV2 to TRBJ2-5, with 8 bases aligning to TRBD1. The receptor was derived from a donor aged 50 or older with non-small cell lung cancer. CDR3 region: CASSETGVETQYF. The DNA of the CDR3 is TGTGCCAGCAGCGAGACAGGGGTAGAGACCCAGTACTTC.